These T cell receptor beta chains were read from a single sample in a study of T cells after yellow fever vaccination. Each CDR3 protein gets one entry after TCRdb re-called the 5' RACE reads with MiXCR. This table holds about 340,000 distinct CDR3 sequences, approximately 4% found once. The source material was PBMCs, sampled 5 days after the yellow fever booster vaccination. The source of these receptors is a man younger than 35 who received the YFV17D yellow fever vaccine. Each CDR3 is given with its conserved first and last residue. Fields, in order: J gene, V gene, CDR3 protein.

J gene: TRBJ2-6
V gene: TRBV11-2
CDR3 protein: CASSLQTSGANVLTF

J gene: TRBJ2-7
V gene: TRBV7-2
CDR3 protein: CASSLVEGSEQYF

J gene: TRBJ1-6
V gene: TRBV5-8
CDR3 protein: CASSTEKGRSPLHF

J gene: TRBJ1-6
V gene: TRBV10-3
CDR3 protein: CAIGNPQGQGNSPLHF

J gene: TRBJ2-3
V gene: TRBV2
CDR3 protein: CASNRQGPDTHYF

J gene: TRBJ1-4
V gene: TRBV2
CDR3 protein: CASSQGWSANEKLFF

J gene: TRBJ1-1
V gene: TRBV4-1
CDR3 protein: CASSHQGNTEAFF

J gene: TRBJ2-5
V gene: TRBV11-2
CDR3 protein: CASSLSQKETQYF

J gene: TRBJ2-2
V gene: TRBV9
CDR3 protein: CASSGQYRVGGDGELFF

J gene: TRBJ1-1
V gene: TRBV4-1
CDR3 protein: CASSKSPRSLEAFF

J gene: TRBJ2-1
V gene: TRBV7-9
CDR3 protein: CASSLLSNEQFF

J gene: TRBJ1-2
V gene: TRBV5-1
CDR3 protein: CASSPRAAVLGYTF

J gene: TRBJ2-3
V gene: TRBV20-1
CDR3 protein: CSARDKEGDTQYF

J gene: TRBJ1-2
V gene: TRBV6-5
CDR3 protein: CASSYATGIYGYTF

J gene: TRBJ1-1
V gene: TRBV21-1
CDR3 protein: CATTTGPDTEAFF

J gene: TRBJ2-5
V gene: TRBV7-9
CDR3 protein: CASSLPKTLAGDQETQYF

J gene: TRBJ2-2
V gene: TRBV6-5
CDR3 protein: CASSLRTGRTGELFF

J gene: TRBJ2-1
V gene: TRBV5-1
CDR3 protein: CASSLVDGHRTYNEQFF

J gene: TRBJ1-1
V gene: TRBV5-1
CDR3 protein: CASSINSGTGTEAFF

J gene: TRBJ2-1
V gene: TRBV4-1
CDR3 protein: CASSQVRAGGYNEQFF

J gene: TRBJ2-1
V gene: TRBV20-1
CDR3 protein: CSAERTPLMAPNEQFF